Following are 15 T cell receptor beta chains from one sample sequenced in a study of regulatory T cells in long-lasting Graves disease. Indicated time point: newly diagnosed GD, antithyroid drugs for less than 3 months. The TCR library used RNA extracted from PBMCs. Arm-PCR with iRepertoire HTBI primers amplified the CDR3 regions for these TCR beta libraries. TCRdb recomputed calls from the multiplex PCR reads with MiXCR, one row per CDR3 protein. Seen here are roughly 520,000 distinct CDR3 sequences, around 12% observed once, and the top ten hold approximately 9.6%. Separately, the same data were catalogued under a study of T cells in Graves' hyperthyroidism and ophthalmopathy.

Sequenced material: peripheral blood mononuclear cells (PBMCs), taken at new diagnosis, from a patient treated with antithyroid drugs. The receptor set was obtained from a woman under 40 with Graves disease.

In its sample, this clonotype was seen many times. This chain uses TRBV28 with TRBJ2-7; TRBD2 matches at 9 bases. Trimming at V came to 4 bases and at J to 0 bases, leaving 4 bases not matched to a gene. Per germline, CDR1 MDHEN and CDR2 SYDVKM. The CDR3 runs to 15 residues. The CDR3 region is CASSSTSGSSYEQYF. The CDR3, as DNA: TGTGCCAGCAGTTCGACTAGCGGAAGCTCCTACGAGCAGTACTTC.

This clonotype was counted between two and nine times. Relative to the germline gene, one junction end is altered; a read error may explain this. V usage is TRBV7-9 and J usage is TRBJ2-7; D unclear. The CDR3 totals 16 residues. CDR1 is SEHNR and CDR2 is FQNEAQ in the germline V gene (reference sequence). The CDR3 bases are TGTGCCAGCAGCTTAGGGCTGCGTCGCCAGTCCGACGAGCAGTGCTTC. Translating gives CASSLGLRRQSDEQCF.

The rearrangement uses TRBV18 and TRBJ1-5, with TRBD1 identical over 10 bases. Losses at the gene ends were 3 bases for V and 7 bases for J; bases not matched to a gene: 3. Germline V lookup: CDR1 KGHSH, CDR2 LQKENI. This CDR3 has 14 amino acids. Here the CDR3 reads CASSPGTGAQPQHF. CDR3 coding DNA: TGTGCCAGCTCACCCGGGACAGGGGCCCAGCCCCAGCATTTT.

In this sample, this clonotype turned up many times. The chain employs TRBV2 and TRBJ2-1, with 7 bases lining up with TRBD2. The CDR3 consists of 17 residues. Germline CDR1 and CDR2: SNHLY and FYNNEI. The V gene end was trimmed by 4 bases and the J gene end by 7 bases; junction bases not matched to a gene: 16. The chain's CDR3 is CASSAGGGRPNENEQFF. DNA of the CDR3: TGTGCCAGCAGTGCGGGGGGTGGGAGGCCAAACGAGAATGAGCAGTTCTTC.

The table lists this clonotype with a few counts. CDR3 sequence reads: CASSLKSRKGSEQYF. The CDR3 DNA follows: TGTGCCAGCAGCTTAAAGTCCCGAAAAGGATCCGAGCAGTACTTC. V and J are TRBV7-9 and TRBJ2-7; D remains ambiguous. Trimming removed 2 bases from V and 6 bases from J, with 17 bases in between. This CDR3 contains 15 residues. Germline CDR1 SEHNR, CDR2 FQNEAQ (reference sequence).

This clonotype was detected many times. The V and J genes are TRBV9 and TRBJ1-6; the D is unclear. The CDR3 has 13 amino acids. The ends were cut back, 3 bases at V and 5 bases at J, with 6 bases in the middle. Per germline, CDR1 SGDLS and CDR2 YYNGEE. The CDR3 coding sequence is TGTGCCAGCAGCGCCGAGAATAATTCACCCCTCCACTTT. Its protein is CASSAENNSPLHF.

J is TRBJ1-2 and V is TRBV19; a weak D match, TRBD1 (6 bases). The CDR3 covers 15 residues. The germline V gene has CDR1 LNHDA and CDR2 SQIVND (reference sequence). Trimming removed 6 bases at V and 3 bases at J, with 17 bases between. The CDR3 here is CASSLRGREDYGYTF. Written as DNA, the CDR3 is TGTGCCAGTAGCCTCAGGGGCCGCGAGGACTATGGCTACACCTTC.

This clonotype was seen a few times. J is TRBJ1-1 and V is TRBV28, with TRBD1 as a possible D gene (5 bases). The CDR3 sequence is 12 residues long. Germline assignment: CDR1 MDHEN and CDR2 SYDVKM. The germline V and J ends were trimmed by 10 bases and 6 bases, with 15 bases remaining between them. The CDR3 coding sequence is TGTGCCACCCATTCCTGGGGGGCTGAAGCTTTCTTT. Protein sequence: CATHSWGAEAFF.

V is TRBV27 and J is TRBJ2-2, with 8 bases matching TRBD2. Germline V gene sequence: CDR1 MNHEY, CDR2 SMNVEV (reference sequence). J lost 1 base, V lost 6 bases, and 7 bases had no gene match. CDR3 length equals 16 residues. The CDR3: CASRISGTLNTGELFF. CDR3 nucleotide sequence: TGTGCCAGCAGAATTAGCGGGACCTTGAACACCGGGGAGCTGTTTTTT.

This clonotype was observed a few times. This sequence joins TRBV5-1 and TRBJ2-3; the match to TRBD2 covers 14 bases. Germline lookup yields CDR1 SGHRS and CDR2 YFSETQ. CDR3 length equals 17 residues. J was trimmed by 3 bases and V by 7 bases; bases with no gene match: 10. The CDR3 region has the DNA TGCGCCAGCCGACTAGCGGGAGGGCCCCTAGGGACAGATACGCAGTATTTT. It yields the protein CASRLAGGPLGTDTQYF.

This clonotype appeared many times. The chain has TRBV7-9 and TRBJ1-1; D gene unclear. Germline values: CDR1 SEHNR, CDR2 FQNEAQ (reference sequence). The CDR3 contains 15 residues. The V end was cut by 3 bases, the J end by 1 base, with 12 bases between. The CDR3 loop reads CASSFPRPTNTEAFF. DNA of the CDR3: TGTGCCAGCAGCTTCCCTAGACCGACGAACACTGAAGCTTTCTTT.

In its sample, this clonotype was seen many times. The V and J genes are TRBV30 and TRBJ2-2, with unresolved D. The CDR3 is 11 amino acids. V was cut by 0 bases and J by 6 bases, with 2 bases left in between. CDR1 GTSNPN and CDR2 SVGIG come from the germline V gene (reference sequence). CDR3 DNA: TGTGCCTGGAGTGTGCCCGGGGAGCTGTTTTTT. This sequence encodes CAWSVPGELFF.

This clonotype was counted a single time. CDR3 loop: CASSRAAGSTDTQYF. The CDR3 DNA is TGTGCCAGTAGTAGGGCGGCGGGCAGCACAGATACGCAGTATTTT. The chain couples TRBV19 to TRBJ2-3, with D perhaps matching TRBD2 (5 bases). The V end was cut by 4 bases, the J end by 0 bases, with 11 bases between. Looked up from germline, CDR1 is LNHDA and CDR2 is SQIVND (reference sequence). The CDR3 loop spans 15 amino acids.

In its sample, this clonotype was seen many times. V is TRBV27 and J is TRBJ2-2; a possible D gene is TRBD1 (6 bases). V was trimmed by 8 bases and J by 4 bases, leaving 20 bases between them. The germline V gene encodes CDR1 MNHEY and CDR2 SMNVEV (reference sequence). This CDR3 region has 16 residues. For the CDR3, the DNA is TGTGCCAGCGCGTTAATGGGGGCCGCGGCCACCGGGGAGCTGTTTTTT. It encodes CASALMGAAATGELFF.

This clonotype was seen ten or more times. The chain is built from TRBV6-1 and TRBJ2-6; 7 bases agree with TRBD1. Germline loops: CDR1 MNHNS, CDR2 SASEGT. The CDR3 extends over 17 amino acids. With V trimmed by 5 bases and J by 0 bases, 7 bases remained unmatched. CDR3 sequence (DNA): TGTGCCAGCAGTCTAGGGGGCTCCAGCTCTGGGGCCAACGTCCTGACTTTC. Protein sequence: CASSLGGSSSGANVLTF.